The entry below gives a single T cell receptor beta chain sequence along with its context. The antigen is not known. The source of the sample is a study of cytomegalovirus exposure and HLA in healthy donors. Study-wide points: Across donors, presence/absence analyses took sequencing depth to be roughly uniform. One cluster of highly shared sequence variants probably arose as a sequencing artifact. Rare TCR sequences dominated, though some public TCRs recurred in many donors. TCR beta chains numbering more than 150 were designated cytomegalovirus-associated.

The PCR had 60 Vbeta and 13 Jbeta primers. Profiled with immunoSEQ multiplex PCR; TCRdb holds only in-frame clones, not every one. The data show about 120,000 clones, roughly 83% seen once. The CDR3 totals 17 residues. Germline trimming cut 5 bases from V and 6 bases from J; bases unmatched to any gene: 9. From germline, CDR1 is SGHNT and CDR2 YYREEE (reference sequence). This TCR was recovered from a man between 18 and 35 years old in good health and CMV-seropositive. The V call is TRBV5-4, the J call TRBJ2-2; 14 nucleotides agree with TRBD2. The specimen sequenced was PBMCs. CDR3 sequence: CASRTSGGAQGAGELFF. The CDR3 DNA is TGTGCCAGCAGGACTAGCGGGGGGGCTCAAGGGGCCGGGGAGCTGTTTTTT.